This record concerns one TCR beta chain sequence. As to time point: week 3, after first cycle of checkpoint inhibitor. Response was assessed by RECIST 1.1 at 12 weeks, except a couple of rapid progressors. The CDR3 is 16 amino acids. Germline assignment: CDR1 MNHEY and CDR2 SMNVEV (reference sequence). The ends were cut back, 0 bases at V and 1 base at J, with 11 bases in the middle. These data originate in a study of blood T cell dynamics during melanoma immunotherapy. About the study: Patients with metastatic melanoma got pembrolizumab or nivolumab-ipilimumab as first-line care.

DNA loading was fixed at 350 ng for all bulk PBMC samples. Assay used: immunoSEQ multiplex PCR; TCRdb lists only in-frame clones, some missing. Of more than 9,500 clones listed, over 75% are singletons. The source of this sequence is a human donor with melanoma. Source: blood, taken from a patient treated with checkpoint blockade. The chain has TRBV27 and TRBJ2-3; maybe TRBD2 (5 bases). This chain's CDR3 is CASSLSKTTRTDTQYF. In nucleotides, the CDR3 is TGTGCCAGCAGTTTATCAAAGACTACCCGCACAGATACGCAGTATTTT.